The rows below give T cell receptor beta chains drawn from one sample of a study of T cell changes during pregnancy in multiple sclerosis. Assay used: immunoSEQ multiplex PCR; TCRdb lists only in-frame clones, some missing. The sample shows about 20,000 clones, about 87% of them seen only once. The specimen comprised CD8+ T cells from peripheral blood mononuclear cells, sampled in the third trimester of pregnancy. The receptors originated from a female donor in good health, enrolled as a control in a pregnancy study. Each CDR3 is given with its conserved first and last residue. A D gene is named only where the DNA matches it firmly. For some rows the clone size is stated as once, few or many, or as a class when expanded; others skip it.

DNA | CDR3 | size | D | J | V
TGTGCCAGCAGCGTTGCCGGAGACAGCCCCTTTGAGCAGTTCTTC | CASSVAGDSPFEQFF | - | - | TRBJ2-1 | TRBV9
TGTGCCAGCAGCCAAGCCACTTCCCCCACAGATACGCAGTATTTT | CASSQATSPTDTQYF | - | - | TRBJ2-3 | TRBV4-2
TGTGCCAGCAGCTTTTGGGGAGGCGATACGCAGTATTTT | CASSFWGGDTQYF | - | - | TRBJ2-3 | TRBV5-6
TGTGCCAGCAGCTTATGGGTGGGGCTAGCGCCTAGCTCCTACAATGAGCAGTTCTTC | CASSLWVGLAPSSYNEQFF | - | - | TRBJ2-1 | TRBV7-8
TGTGCCAGCACCTCGCGGCTAGCTCGTGGCTACGAGCAGTACTTC | CASTSRLARGYEQYF | - | - | TRBJ2-7 | TRBV9
TGTGCCAGCAGCTTTCTAGGGGGCTCTCAAGCTTTCTTT | CASSFLGGSQAFF | - | TRBD1 | TRBJ1-1 | TRBV7-2
TGTGCCAGCACCTTCGGGACAGGGGGCTTCAATGAGCAGTTCTTC | CASTFGTGGFNEQFF | once | TRBD1 | TRBJ2-1 | TRBV11-2
TGTGCCAGCAGTCTGGGGCCGGGAGCGGGGACCCAGTACTTC | CASSLGPGAGTQYF | - | - | TRBJ2-5 | TRBV6-5
TGTGCCAGCAGCTTTCTAGCGGCCTCCGCGGGTGAGCAGTTCTTC | CASSFLAASAGEQFF | - | TRBD2 | TRBJ2-1 | TRBV11-2
TGTGCCAGCAGCCCTCGACTACAAGAGACCCAGTACTTC | CASSPRLQETQYF | - | - | TRBJ2-5 | TRBV5-4
TGTGCCAGCAGCTATACCTACACAGCGGGGGGCTACAATGAGCAGTTCTTC | CASSYTYTAGGYNEQFF | - | TRBD2 | TRBJ2-1 | TRBV11-2
TGTGCCAGCAGTCGGGTAGCGGCCGCATACAATGAGCAGTTCTTC | CASSRVAAAYNEQFF | - | - | TRBJ2-1 | TRBV6-5
TGTGCCAGCAGCTTAGGCGCGGGAACTAATGAAAAACTGTTTTTT | CASSLGAGTNEKLFF | - | - | TRBJ1-4 | TRBV13
TGTGCCAGCAGCTTATCCCTCGACACTAACTATGGCTACACCTTC | CASSLSLDTNYGYTF | - | - | TRBJ1-2 | TRBV7-9
TGTGCCAGCAGTACCTCATCGGGGGGCGCTGAAGCTTTCTTT | CASSTSSGGAEAFF | few | - | TRBJ1-1 | TRBV28
TGTGCCAGCAGTCTTACAGGGGTTCCAGAGACCCAGTACTTC | CASSLTGVPETQYF | - | TRBD1 | TRBJ2-5 | TRBV6-6
TGTGCCAGCAGCGTATCGGGACAGGGGGCAGGCGAGCAGTACTTC | CASSVSGQGAGEQYF | - | TRBD1 | TRBJ2-7 | TRBV9
TGTGCCAGTAGTAACGAGGGGGCGCTCACCGGGGGCTACACCTTC | CASSNEGALTGGYTF | - | TRBD1 | TRBJ1-2 | TRBV19
TGTGCCAGCAGTGAAAGGGACCAGGGGTTATCCTACGAGCAGTACTTC | CASSERDQGLSYEQYF | - | - | TRBJ2-7 | TRBV2
TGTGCCAGCAGCCAATCCCTGGGACAGGGACCTGGAAACACCATATATTTT | CASSQSLGQGPGNTIYF | - | TRBD1 | TRBJ1-3 | TRBV16
TGTGCCAGCAGTGATCCGGGGCAGGGGGCAAGGTCCTACAATGAGCAGTTCTTC | CASSDPGQGARSYNEQFF | - | TRBD1 | TRBJ2-1 | TRBV25-1
TGTGCCAGCAGCTTAGGCACCGGGGGGATTAGCTCCTACGAGCAGTACTTC | CASSLGTGGISSYEQYF | - | TRBD2 | TRBJ2-7 | TRBV11-2
TGTGCCAGCAGCCAAGTACAGGGGTTCGGCACTGAAGCTTTCTTT | CASSQVQGFGTEAFF | once | TRBD1 | TRBJ1-1 | TRBV4-2
TGTGCCAGCGGCTACACAGGACAGAATCAGCCCCAGCATTTT | CASGYTGQNQPQHF | once | - | TRBJ1-5 | TRBV27
TGCGCCAGCAGCCAAGGGCCTTGGACTAGCGGGGGGGCCAATAACACCGGGGAGCTGTTTTTT | CASSQGPWTSGGANNTGELFF | - | TRBD2 | TRBJ2-2 | TRBV4-1
TGTGCCAGCAGCTACGGGACAGGGTCCACTGAAGCTTTCTTT | CASSYGTGSTEAFF | - | TRBD1 | TRBJ1-1 | TRBV7-3
TGTGCCAGCAGCTTAAGGGGCGGGGGGAGCTCCTACGAGCAGTACTTC | CASSLRGGGSSYEQYF | - | TRBD2 | TRBJ2-7 | TRBV7-3
TGTGCCAGCAGCTCCCGGACAGGGAACTATGGCTACACCTTC | CASSSRTGNYGYTF | few | TRBD1 | TRBJ1-2 | TRBV7-3
TGTGCCAGCAGTGACTCGGAGGGCCCCTACAATGAGCAGTTCTTC | CASSDSEGPYNEQFF | - | - | TRBJ2-1 | TRBV6-4